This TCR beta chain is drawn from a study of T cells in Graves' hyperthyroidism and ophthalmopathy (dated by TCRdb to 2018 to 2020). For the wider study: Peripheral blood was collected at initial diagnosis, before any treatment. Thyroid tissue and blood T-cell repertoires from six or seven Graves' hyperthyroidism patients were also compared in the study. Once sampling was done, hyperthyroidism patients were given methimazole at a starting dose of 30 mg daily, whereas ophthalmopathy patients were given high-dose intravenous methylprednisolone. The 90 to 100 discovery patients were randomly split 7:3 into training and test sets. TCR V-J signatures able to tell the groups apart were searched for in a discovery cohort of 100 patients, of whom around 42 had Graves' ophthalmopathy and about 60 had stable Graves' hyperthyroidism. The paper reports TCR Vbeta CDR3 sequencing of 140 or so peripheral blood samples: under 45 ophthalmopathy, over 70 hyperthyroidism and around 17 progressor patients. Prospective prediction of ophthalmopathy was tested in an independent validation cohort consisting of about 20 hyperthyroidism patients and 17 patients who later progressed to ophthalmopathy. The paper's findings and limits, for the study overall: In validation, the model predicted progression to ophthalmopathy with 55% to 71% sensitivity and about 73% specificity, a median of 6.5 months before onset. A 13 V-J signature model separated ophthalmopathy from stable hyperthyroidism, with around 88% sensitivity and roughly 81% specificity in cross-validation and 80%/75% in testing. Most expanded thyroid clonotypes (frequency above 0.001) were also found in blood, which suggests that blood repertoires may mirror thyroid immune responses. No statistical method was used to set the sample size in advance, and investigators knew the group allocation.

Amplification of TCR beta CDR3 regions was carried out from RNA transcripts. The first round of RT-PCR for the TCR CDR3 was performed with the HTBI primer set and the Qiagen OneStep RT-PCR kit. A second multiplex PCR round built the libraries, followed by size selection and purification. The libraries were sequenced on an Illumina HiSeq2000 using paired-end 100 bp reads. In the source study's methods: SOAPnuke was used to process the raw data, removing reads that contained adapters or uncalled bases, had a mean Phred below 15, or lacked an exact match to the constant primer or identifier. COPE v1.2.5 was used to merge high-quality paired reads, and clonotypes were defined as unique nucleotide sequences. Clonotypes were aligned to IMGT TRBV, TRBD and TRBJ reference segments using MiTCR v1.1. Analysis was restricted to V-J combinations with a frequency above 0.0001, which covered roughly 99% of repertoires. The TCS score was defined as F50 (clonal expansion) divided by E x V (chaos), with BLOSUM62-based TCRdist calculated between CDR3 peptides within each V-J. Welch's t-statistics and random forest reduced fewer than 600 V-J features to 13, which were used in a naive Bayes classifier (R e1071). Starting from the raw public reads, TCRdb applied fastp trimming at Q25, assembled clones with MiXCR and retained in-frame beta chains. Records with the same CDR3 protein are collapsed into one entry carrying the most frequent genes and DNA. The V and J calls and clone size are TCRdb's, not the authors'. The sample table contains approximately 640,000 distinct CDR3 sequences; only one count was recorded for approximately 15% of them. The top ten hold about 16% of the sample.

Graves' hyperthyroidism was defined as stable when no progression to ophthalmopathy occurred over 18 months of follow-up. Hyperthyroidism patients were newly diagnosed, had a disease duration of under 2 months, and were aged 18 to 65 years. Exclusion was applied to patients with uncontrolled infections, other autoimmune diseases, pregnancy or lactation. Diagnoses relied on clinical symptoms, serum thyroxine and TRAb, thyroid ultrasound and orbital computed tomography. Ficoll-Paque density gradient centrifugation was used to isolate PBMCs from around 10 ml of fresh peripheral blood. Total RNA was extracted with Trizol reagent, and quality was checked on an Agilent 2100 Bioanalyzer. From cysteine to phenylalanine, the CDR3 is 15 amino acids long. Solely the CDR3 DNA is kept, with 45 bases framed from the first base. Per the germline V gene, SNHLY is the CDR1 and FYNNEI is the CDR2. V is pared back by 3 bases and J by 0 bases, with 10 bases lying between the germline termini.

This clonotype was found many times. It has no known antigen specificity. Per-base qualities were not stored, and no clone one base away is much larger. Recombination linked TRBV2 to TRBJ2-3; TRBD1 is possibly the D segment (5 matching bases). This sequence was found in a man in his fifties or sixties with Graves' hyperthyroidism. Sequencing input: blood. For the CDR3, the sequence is CASSEDYRSTDTQYF. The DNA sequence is TGTGCCAGCAGTGAGGATTACAGGAGCACAGATACGCAGTATTTT.